What follows describes a single T cell receptor beta chain. The CDR3 runs to 14 residues. J was trimmed by 3 bases and V by 3 bases; bases with no gene match: 2. Germline values: CDR1 LNHDA, CDR2 SQIVND (reference sequence). TCRdb's copy holds only in-frame clones and misses some; the assay was immunoSEQ multiplex PCR. This sample has roughly 180,000 clones, with around 83% found just once. The sample comes from a study of blood T cell repertoires in COVID-19. In the study overall: Specimens from acute and convalescent COVID-19 originated in the United States, Italy and Spain. PBMCs, B-cell-depleted T cells, or T cells provided the cDNA or gDNA that made up the material.

The sequence derives from a woman aged 45-59 years in a cohort exposed to, infected with or recovered from COVID-19 (not recorded which). Input material: PBMCs or T cells enriched from blood (not recorded which). This chain uses TRBV19 with TRBJ1-5, with TRBD1 identical over 7 bases. CDR3 DNA sequence: TGTGCCAGTAGTATGGGACAGAACAATCAGCCCCAGCATTTT. Translation gives CASSMGQNNQPQHF.